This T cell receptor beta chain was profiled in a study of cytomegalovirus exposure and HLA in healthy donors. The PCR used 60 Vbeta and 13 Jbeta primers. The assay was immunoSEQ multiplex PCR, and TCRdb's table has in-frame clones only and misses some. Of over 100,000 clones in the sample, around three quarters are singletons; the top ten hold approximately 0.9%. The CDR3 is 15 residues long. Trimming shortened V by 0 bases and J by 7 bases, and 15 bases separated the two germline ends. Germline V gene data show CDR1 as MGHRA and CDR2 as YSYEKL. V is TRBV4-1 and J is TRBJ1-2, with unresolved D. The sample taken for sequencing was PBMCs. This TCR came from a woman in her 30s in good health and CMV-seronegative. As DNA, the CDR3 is TGCGCCAGCAGCCAAGACCGGGAATCGTCGTTTGGCTACACCTTC. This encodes CASSQDRESSFGYTF.